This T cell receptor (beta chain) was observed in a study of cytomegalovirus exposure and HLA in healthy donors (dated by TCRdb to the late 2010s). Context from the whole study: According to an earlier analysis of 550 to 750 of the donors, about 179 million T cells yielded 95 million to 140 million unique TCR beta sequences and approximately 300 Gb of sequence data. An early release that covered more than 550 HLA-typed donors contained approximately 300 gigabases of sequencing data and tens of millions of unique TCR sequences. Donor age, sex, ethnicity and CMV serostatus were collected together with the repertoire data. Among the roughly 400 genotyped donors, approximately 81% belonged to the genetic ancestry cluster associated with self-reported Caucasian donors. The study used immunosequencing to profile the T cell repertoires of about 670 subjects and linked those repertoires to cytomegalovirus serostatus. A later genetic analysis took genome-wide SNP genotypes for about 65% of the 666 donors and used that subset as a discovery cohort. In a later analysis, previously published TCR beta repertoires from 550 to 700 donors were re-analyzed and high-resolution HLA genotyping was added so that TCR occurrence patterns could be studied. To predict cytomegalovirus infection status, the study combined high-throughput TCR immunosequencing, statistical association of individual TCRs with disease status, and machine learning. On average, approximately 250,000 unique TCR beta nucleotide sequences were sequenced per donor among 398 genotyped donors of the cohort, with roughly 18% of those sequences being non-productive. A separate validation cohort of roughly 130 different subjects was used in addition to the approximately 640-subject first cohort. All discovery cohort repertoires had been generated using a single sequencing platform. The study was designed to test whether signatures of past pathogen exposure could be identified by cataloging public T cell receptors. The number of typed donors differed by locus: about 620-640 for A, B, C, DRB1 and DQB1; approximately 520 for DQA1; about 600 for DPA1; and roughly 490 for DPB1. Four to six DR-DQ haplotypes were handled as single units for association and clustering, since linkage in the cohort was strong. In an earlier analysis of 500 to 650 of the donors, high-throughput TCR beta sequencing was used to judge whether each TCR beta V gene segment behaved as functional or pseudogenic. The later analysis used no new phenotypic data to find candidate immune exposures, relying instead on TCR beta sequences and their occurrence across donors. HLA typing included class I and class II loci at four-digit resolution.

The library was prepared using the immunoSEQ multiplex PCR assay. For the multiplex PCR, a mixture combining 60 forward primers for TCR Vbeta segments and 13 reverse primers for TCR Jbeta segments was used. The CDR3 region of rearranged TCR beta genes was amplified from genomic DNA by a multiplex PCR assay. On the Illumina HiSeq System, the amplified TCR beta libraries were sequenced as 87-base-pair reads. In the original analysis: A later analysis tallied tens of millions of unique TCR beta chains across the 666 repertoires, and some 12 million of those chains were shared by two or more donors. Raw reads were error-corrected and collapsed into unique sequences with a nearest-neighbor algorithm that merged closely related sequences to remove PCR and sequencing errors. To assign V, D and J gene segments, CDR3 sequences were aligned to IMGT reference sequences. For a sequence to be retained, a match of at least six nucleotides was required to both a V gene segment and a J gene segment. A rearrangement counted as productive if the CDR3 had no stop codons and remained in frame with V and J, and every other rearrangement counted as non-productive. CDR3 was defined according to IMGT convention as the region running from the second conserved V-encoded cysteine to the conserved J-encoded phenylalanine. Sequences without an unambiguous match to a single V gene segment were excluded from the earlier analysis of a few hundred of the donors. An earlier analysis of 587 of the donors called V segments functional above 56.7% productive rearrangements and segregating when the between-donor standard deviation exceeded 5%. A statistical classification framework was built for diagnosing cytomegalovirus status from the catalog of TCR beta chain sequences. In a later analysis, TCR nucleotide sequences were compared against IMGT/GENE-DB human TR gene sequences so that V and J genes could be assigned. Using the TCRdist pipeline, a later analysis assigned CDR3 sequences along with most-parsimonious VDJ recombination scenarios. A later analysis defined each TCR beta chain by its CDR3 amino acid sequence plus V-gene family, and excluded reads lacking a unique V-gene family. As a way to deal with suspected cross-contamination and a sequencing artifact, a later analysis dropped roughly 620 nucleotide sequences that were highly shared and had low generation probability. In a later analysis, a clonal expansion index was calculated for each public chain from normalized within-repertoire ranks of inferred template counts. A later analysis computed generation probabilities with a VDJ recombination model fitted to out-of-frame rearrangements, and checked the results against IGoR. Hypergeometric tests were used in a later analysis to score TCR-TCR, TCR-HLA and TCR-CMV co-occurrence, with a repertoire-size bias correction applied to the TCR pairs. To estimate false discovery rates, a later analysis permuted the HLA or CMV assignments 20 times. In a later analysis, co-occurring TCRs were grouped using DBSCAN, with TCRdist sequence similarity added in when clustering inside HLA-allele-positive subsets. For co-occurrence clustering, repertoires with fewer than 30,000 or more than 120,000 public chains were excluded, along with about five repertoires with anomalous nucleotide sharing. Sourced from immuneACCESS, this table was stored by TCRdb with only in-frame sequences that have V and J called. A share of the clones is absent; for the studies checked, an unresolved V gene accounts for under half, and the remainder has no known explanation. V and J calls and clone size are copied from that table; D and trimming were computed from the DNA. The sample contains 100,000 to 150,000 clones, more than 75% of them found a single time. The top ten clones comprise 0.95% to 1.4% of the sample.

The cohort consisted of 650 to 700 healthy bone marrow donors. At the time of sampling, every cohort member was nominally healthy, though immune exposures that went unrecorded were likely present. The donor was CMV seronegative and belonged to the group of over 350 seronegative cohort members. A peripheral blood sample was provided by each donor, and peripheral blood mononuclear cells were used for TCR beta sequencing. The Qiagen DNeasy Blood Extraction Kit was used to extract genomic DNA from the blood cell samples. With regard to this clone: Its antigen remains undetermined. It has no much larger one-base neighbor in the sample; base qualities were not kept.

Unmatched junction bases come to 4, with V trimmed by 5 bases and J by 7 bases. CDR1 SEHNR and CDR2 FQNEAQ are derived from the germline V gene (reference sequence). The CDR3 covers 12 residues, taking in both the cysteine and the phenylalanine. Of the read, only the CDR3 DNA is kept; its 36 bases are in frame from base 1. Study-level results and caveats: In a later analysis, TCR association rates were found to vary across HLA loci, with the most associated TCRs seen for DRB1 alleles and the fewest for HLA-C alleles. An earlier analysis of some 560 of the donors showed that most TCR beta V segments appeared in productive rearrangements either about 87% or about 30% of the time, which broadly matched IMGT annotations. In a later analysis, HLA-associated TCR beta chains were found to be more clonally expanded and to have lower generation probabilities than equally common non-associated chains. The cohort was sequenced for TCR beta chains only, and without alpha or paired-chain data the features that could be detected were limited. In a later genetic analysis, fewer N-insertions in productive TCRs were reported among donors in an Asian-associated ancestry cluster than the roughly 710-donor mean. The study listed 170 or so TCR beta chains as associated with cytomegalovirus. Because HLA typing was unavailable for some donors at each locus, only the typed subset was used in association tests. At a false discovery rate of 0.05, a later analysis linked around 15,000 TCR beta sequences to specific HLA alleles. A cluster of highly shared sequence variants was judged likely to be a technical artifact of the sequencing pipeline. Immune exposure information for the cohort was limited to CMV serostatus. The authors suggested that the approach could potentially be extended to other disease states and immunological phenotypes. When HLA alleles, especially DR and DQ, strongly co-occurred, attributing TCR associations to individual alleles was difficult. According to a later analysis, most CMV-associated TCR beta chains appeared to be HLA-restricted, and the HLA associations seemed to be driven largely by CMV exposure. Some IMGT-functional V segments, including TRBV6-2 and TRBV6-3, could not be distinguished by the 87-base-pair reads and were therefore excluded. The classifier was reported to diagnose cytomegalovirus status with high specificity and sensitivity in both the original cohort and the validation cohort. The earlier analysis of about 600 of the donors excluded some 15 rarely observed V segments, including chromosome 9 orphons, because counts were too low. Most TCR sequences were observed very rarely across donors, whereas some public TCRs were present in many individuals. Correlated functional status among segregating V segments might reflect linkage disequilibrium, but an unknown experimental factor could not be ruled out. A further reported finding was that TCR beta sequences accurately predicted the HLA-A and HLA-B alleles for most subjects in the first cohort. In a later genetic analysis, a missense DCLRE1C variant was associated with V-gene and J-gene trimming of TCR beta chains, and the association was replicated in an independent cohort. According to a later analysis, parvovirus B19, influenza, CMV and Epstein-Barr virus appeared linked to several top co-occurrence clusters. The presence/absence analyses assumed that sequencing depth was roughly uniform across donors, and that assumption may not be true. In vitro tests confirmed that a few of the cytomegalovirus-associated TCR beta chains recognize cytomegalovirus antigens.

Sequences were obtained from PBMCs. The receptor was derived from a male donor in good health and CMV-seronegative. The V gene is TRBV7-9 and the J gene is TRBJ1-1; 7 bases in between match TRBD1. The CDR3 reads CASSPGTVEAFF. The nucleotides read TGTGCCAGCAGCCCGGGGACAGTTGAAGCTTTCTTT.